Listed here are 23 T cell receptor beta chains from one sample, sequenced in a study of identical twins. One entry per CDR3 protein results from TCRdb running MiXCR on the 5' RACE reads. The table lists just under 650,000 distinct CDR3 sequences, about 7.6% of them singletons, with less than 2% in the top ten. These data also formed part of another study, on yellow fever vaccine responses in identical twins.

Sequencing was carried out using PBMCs. The receptors shown here come from a woman younger than 35 in good health.

This clonotype was recorded a few times. V gene TRBV28 combines with J gene TRBJ2-3; TRBD1 aligns across 7 bases. The CDR3 is 15 amino acids. The V gene end was trimmed by 6 bases and the J gene end by 2 bases; junction bases not matched to a gene: 8. Germline loops: CDR1 MDHEN, CDR2 SYDVKM. In DNA, the CDR3 is TGTGCCAGCAGCGCAAGGGACAGAGCCACAGATACGCAGTATTTT. It encodes CASSARDRATDTQYF.

This clonotype was seen only a few times. Here the CDR3 reads CATSDPAFDSSSYGYTF. CDR3 nucleotide sequence: TGTGCCACCAGTGACCCCGCCTTTGACAGCTCTTCCTATGGCTACACCTTC. V and J are TRBV24-1 and TRBJ1-2; weak D call: TRBD1 (5 bases). Per the germline V gene, CDR1 is KGHDR and CDR2 is SFDVKD. Trimming left V 4 bases short and J 4 bases short, with 21 bases between. The CDR3 covers 17 residues.

The chain recombines TRBV6-1 with TRBJ2-3; TRBD2 agrees at 11 bases. The germline V gene has CDR1 MNHNS and CDR2 SASEGT. The CDR3 contains 16 residues. V shed 10 bases and J 0 bases; nucleotides not matched to a gene: 9. CDR3 DNA sequence: TGTGCCACCGGACGCGGGACTAGCGGTAGCACAGATACGCAGTATTTT. It codes for CATGRGTSGSTDTQYF.

This clonotype has a handful of counts. The J gene is TRBJ1-1, the V gene TRBV10-3; the match to TRBD1 covers 8 bases. Germline values: CDR1 ENHRY, CDR2 SYGVKD. Trimming removed 6 bases from V and 6 bases from J; junction bases left unmatched: 6. This CDR3 contains 13 residues. DNA for the CDR3: TGTGCCATCAGCGGGACAGGCTCTTCTGAAGCTTTCTTT. Its protein product is CAISGTGSSEAFF.

The J gene is TRBJ2-1, the V gene TRBV3-1, with TRBD2 identical over 7 bases. V lost 0 bases and J lost 7; bases outside the gene matches: 6. The CDR3 has 15 residues. Germline V lookup: CDR1 LGHDT, CDR2 YNNKEL (reference sequence). The CDR3 sequence: CASSQDGTSVNEQFF. CDR3 bases: TGTGCCAGCAGCCAAGATGGCACTAGCGTTAATGAGCAGTTCTTC.

This clonotype was seen ten or more times. CDR3 loop: CASSEGQSYGYTF. The CDR3 bases are TGCGCCAGCAGCGAGGGACAGTCCTATGGCTACACCTTC. V is TRBV5-1 and J is TRBJ1-2; 7 bases match TRBD1. CDR3 length equals 13 residues. Losses at the gene ends were 4 bases for V and 4 bases for J; bases not matched to a gene: 4. CDR1 and CDR2 from the germline V gene are SGHRS and YFSETQ.

This clonotype was seen repeatedly, ten times or more. V gene TRBV7-9 combines with J gene TRBJ2-1; 11 nucleotides align to TRBD2. The CDR3 has 17 residues. CDR1 is SEHNR, CDR2 FQNEAQ, per germline (reference sequence). V dropped 5 bases and J dropped 5; count of bases not matched to a gene: 11. The CDR3 here is CASSPKPGLAENNEQFF. CDR3 nucleotides: TGTGCCAGCAGCCCGAAACCGGGACTAGCGGAAAACAATGAGCAGTTCTTC.

Only a few counts were recorded for this clonotype. The J gene is TRBJ2-3, the V gene TRBV4-2, with 10 bases fitting TRBD2. From germline, CDR1 is LGHNA and CDR2 YNFKEQ. The CDR3 has 20 amino acids. V was clipped by 0 bases and J by 1 base; unmatched bases: 13. The chain's CDR3 is CASSQDPRGAGGGRTDTQYF. The CDR3 bases are TGTGCCAGCAGCCAAGACCCAAGGGGAGCGGGAGGGGGGCGCACAGATACGCAGTATTTT.

This clonotype was seen ten or more times. V gene TRBV7-8 combines with J gene TRBJ1-2; TRBD1 aligns across 12 bases. V was clipped by 5 bases and J by 7 bases; unmatched bases: 17. This CDR3 has 18 amino acids. CDR1 SGHVS and CDR2 FQNEAQ come from the germline V gene. CDR3 in DNA: TGTGCCAGCAGCCCCCCTTCCGGGACAGGGGGCGCTTTTGGTGGCTACACCTTC. It is translated as CASSPPSGTGGAFGGYTF.

This clonotype was seen at least ten times. This chain connects TRBV12-3 or TRBV12-4 to TRBJ1-1; unclear D gene. The CDR3 sequence is 13 residues long. V was shortened by 3 bases and J by 1 base, with 6 bases between the two germline ends. The CDR3 loop reads CASSFDTNTEAFF. CDR3 nucleotides: TGTGCCAGCAGTTTTGACACGAACACTGAAGCTTTCTTT.

This clonotype was seen a few times. The chain combines TRBV29-1 with TRBJ2-5; 8 nucleotides match TRBD1. The CDR3 spans 12 residues. Germline-derived CDR1 and CDR2 are SQVTM and ANQGSEA. V lost 6 bases to trimming and J lost 5 bases; unmatched junction nucleotides: 5. The CDR3 sequence: CSVAGGRETQYF. CDR3 in DNA: TGCAGCGTGGCAGGGGGCCGGGAGACCCAGTACTTC.

This clonotype was seen a handful of times. The chain has TRBV20-1 and TRBJ2-7, with D possibly matching TRBD1 (6 bases). Trimming removed 1 base from V and 3 bases from J, with 10 bases in between. This CDR3 is built from 13 residues. Germline CDR1 and CDR2: DFQATT and SNEGSKA (reference sequence). The CDR3 DNA reads TGCAGTGCTAGAGTCGTGACAGGCTACGAGCAGTACTTC. As protein: CSARVVTGYEQYF.

This clonotype showed up just a few times. The V gene is TRBV29-1, the J gene TRBJ2-7, with D perhaps TRBD1 (5 bases). The CDR3 loop spans 11 amino acids. V was shortened by 6 bases and J by 2 bases, with 8 bases between the two germline ends. Germline CDR1 SQVTM, CDR2 ANQGSEA. DNA for the CDR3: TGCAGCGTCAGGGAAACCTACGAGCAGTACTTC. It encodes CSVRETYEQYF.

This clonotype has a handful of counts. The gene calls are TRBV25-1 and TRBJ2-1, with 8 nucleotides matching TRBD2. V gave up 0 bases and J gave up 9 bases; unmatched junction bases: 7. The CDR3 contains 15 residues. Looked up from germline, CDR1 is MGHDK and CDR2 is SYGVNS. CDR3 in amino acids: CASSEYGTGGGEQFF. DNA for the CDR3: TGTGCCAGCAGTGAATATGGAACCGGGGGGGGTGAGCAGTTCTTC.

This chain connects TRBV5-5 to TRBJ2-7, with a possible D match to TRBD2 (5 bases). The germline gives CDR1 SGHKS, CDR2 YYEKEE (reference sequence). Trimming took off 4 bases at V and 4 bases at J, with 9 bases between the two ends. The length of the CDR3 is 12 residues. The CDR3, as DNA: TGTGCCAGCAGCAGACCGGGGTACGAGCAGTACTTC. As protein: CASSRPGYEQYF.

This rearrangement joins TRBV11-2 to TRBJ2-7; no firm D call. V was trimmed by 1 base and J by 0 bases, leaving 7 bases between them. This CDR3 contains 14 residues. The germline V gene encodes CDR1 SGHAT and CDR2 FQNNGV. The CDR3 here is CASSLAYSSYEQYF. The CDR3 nucleotides read TGTGCCAGCAGCTTAGCATACAGCTCCTACGAGCAGTACTTC.

The sample holds many counts of this clonotype. The chain links TRBV20-1 to TRBJ2-7; D gene unclear. V lost 3 bases and J 7 bases, leaving 16 bases between the germline ends. Germline CDR1 reads DFQATT; CDR2 reads SNEGSKA (reference sequence). The CDR3 consists of 13 residues. As DNA, the CDR3 is TGCAGTGCTAGTCTCCCAGGTTCAGGAGAGCAGTACGTC. It translates to CSASLPGSGEQYV.

This clonotype has a handful of counts. J is TRBJ2-5 and V is TRBV20-1; D not resolved. Per the germline V gene, CDR1 is DFQATT and CDR2 is SNEGSKA (reference sequence). V was trimmed by 6 bases and J by 5 bases, leaving 13 bases between them. The CDR3 runs to 12 residues. CDR3 nucleotides: TGCAGTGCCCCTTCGACCTTTGAGACCCAGTACTTC. Amino acids: CSAPSTFETQYF.

The chain employs TRBV6-1 and TRBJ1-5, with TRBD1 identical over 7 bases. V shed 6 bases and J 2 bases; nucleotides not matched to a gene: 13. This CDR3 contains 17 residues. Germline V CDR1 and CDR2: MNHNS, SASEGT. The CDR3 sequence: CASRPFPPTGGNQPQHF. The CDR3 nucleotides are TGTGCCAGCAGGCCCTTTCCTCCCACAGGGGGCAATCAGCCCCAGCATTTT.

About this clonotype: Compared with germline, one end of the junction differs, possibly owing to a read error. The rearrangement joins TRBV6-1 to TRBJ2-6; D is unresolved. CDR1 is MNHNS and CDR2 is SASEGT in the germline V gene. The CDR3 covers 15 residues. CDR3 in amino acids: CASREDTTGANVLTF. The CDR3 bases are TGTGCCAGCAGGGAAGACACAACTGGGGCCAACGTCCTGACTTTC.

Of note for this clonotype: One junction end disagrees with the germline gene, perhaps due to a read error. This chain links TRBV6-1 with TRBJ1-2; tentative D call: TRBD1 (5 bases). The CDR3 spans 13 residues. Germline CDR1 MNHNS, CDR2 SASEGT. The chain's CDR3 is CASRREGTYGHTF. The DNA of the CDR3 is TGTGCCAGCAGGAGGGAGGGGACCTATGGCCACACCTTC.

This clonotype was seen ten or more times. V gene TRBV27 combines with J gene TRBJ1-1; D is unclear. Germline assignment: CDR1 MNHEY and CDR2 SMNVEV (reference sequence). CDR3 length equals 14 residues. Trimming removed 2 bases at V and 4 bases at J, with 11 bases between. CDR3 residues: CASSLLGFVTEAFF. For the CDR3, the DNA is TGTGCCAGCAGTTTACTGGGTTTCGTCACTGAAGCTTTCTTT.

The rearrangement links TRBV20-1 to TRBJ2-1, with 10 nucleotides matching TRBD2. The CDR3 has 16 residues. The V gene's germline CDR1 is DFQATT and CDR2 SNEGSKA (reference sequence). For the CDR3, the DNA is TGCAGCGCATTGAACCAAGCGGGGGGGCCGTCTAATGAGCAGTTCTTC. Translated, it gives CSALNQAGGPSNEQFF.